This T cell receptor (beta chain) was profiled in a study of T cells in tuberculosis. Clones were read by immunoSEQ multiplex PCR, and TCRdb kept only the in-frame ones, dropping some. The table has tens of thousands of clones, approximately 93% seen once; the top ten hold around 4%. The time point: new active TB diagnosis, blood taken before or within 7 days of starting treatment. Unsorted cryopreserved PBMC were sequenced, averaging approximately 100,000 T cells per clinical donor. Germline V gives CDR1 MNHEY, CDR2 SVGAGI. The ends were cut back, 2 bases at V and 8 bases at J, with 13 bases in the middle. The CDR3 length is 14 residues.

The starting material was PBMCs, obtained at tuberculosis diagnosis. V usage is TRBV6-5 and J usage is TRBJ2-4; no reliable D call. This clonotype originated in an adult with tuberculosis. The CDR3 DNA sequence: TGTGCCAGCAGTTACGGTGGTAGCACGGACATTCAGTACTTC. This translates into CASSYGGSTDIQYF.